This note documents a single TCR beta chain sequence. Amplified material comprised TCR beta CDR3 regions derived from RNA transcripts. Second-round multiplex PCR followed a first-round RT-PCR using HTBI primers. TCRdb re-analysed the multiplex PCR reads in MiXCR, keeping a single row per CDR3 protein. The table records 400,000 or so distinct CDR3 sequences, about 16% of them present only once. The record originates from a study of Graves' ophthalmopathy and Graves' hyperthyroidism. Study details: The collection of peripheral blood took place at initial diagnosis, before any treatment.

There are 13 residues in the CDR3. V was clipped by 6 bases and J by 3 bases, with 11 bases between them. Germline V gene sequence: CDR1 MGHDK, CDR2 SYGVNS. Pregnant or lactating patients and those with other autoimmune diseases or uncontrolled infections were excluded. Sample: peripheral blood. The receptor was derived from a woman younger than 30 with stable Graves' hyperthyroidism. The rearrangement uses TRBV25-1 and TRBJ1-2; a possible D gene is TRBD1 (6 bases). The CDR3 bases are TGTGCCAGCAGGGACAGTTTTCACTATGGCTACACCTTC. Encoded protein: CASRDSFHYGYTF.